This T cell receptor (beta chain) derives from a study of cytomegalovirus exposure and HLA in healthy donors. About the research overall: It was reported in a later analysis that the approximately 120 validation repertoires used the same platform as the approximately 620 first-cohort repertoires. Overall study findings and caveats: In vitro confirmation showed three CMV-associated chains to be CMV antigen specific.

Assay: immunoSEQ multiplex PCR; the TCRdb copy retains only in-frame clones and omits some. The sample shows roughly 140,000 clones, 85% to 90% of them seen only once. The count of this clone is one. The antigen is unknown. The source material was PBMCs. The clonotype comes from a woman aged 18-30 years in good health and CMV-seropositive.

The CDR3 here is CASSYSRSDYGYTF. DNA for the CDR3: TGTGCCAGCAGTTACTCGAGGTCCGACTATGGCTACACCTTC. The chain links TRBV6-5 to TRBJ1-2; no reliable D call. The CDR3 sequence is 14 residues long. V lost 0 bases to trimming and J lost 3 bases, with 8 bases between them. The V gene's germline CDR1 is MNHEY and CDR2 SVGAGI.